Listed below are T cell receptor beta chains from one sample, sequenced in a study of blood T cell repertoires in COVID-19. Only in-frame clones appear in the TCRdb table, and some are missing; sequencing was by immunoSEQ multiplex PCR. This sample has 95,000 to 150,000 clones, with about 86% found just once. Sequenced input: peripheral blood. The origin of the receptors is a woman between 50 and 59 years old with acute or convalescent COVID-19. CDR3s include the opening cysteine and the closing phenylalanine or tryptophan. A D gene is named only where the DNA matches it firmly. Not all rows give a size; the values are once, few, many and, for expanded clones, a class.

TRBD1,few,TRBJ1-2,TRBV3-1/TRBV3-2,CASSLKDPRDRASYGYTF,TGTGCCAGCAGCCTAAAGGACCCCCGGGACAGGGCCTCCTATGGCTACACCTTC
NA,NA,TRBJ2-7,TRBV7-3,CASSSQGRHEQYF,TGTGCCAGCAGCTCACAGGGGAGGCACGAGCAGTACTTC
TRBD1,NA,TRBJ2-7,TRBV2,CASRAGTGGSEQYF,TGTGCCAGCAGGGCCGGGACAGGGGGCTCCGAGCAGTACTTC
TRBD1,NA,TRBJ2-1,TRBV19,CASTKDRASYNEQFF,TGTGCCAGTACAAAGGACAGGGCCTCCTACAATGAGCAGTTCTTC
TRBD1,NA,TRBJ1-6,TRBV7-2,CASKMGQGSNSPLHF,TGTGCCAGTAAGATGGGACAGGGTTCCAATTCACCCCTCCACTTT
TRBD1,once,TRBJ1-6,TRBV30,CAWNFRDRGISPLHF,TGTGCCTGGAACTTCCGGGACAGGGGGATTTCACCCCTCCACTTT
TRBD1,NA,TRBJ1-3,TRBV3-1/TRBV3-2,CASSREGTALYGNTIYF,TGTGCCAGCAGCCGAGAAGGGACAGCCCTTTACGGAAACACCATATATTTT
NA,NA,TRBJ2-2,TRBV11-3,CASSSGEDTGELFF,TGTGCCAGCAGCTCCGGCGAGGACACCGGGGAGCTGTTTTTT
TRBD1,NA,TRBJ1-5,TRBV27,CASGAPGQGVQPQHF,TGTGCCAGCGGAGCACCGGGACAGGGAGTTCAGCCCCAGCATTTT
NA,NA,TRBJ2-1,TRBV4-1,CASSQRVSTDSYNEQFF,TGCGCCAGCAGCCAAAGAGTTTCAACAGACTCCTACAATGAGCAGTTCTTC
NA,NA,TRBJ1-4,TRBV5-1,CASSLGGGETEKLFF,TGCGCCAGCAGCTTGGGTGGCGGGGAGACTGAAAAACTGTTTTTT
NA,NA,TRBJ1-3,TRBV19,CASSMRRYSGNTIYF,TGTGCCAGTAGTATGAGGCGCTACTCTGGAAACACCATATATTTT
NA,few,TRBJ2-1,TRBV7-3,CASSSQGSNNEQFF,TGTGCCAGCAGCTCACAGGGAAGTAATAATGAGCAGTTCTTC
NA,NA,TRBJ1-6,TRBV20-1,CSASRVTGGSPLHF,TGCAGTGCTAGTCGTGTGACAGGAGGATCACCCCTCCACTTT
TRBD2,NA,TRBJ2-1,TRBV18,CASSPPGLAEYYNEQFF,TGTGCCAGCTCACCACCTGGGCTAGCGGAATACTACAATGAGCAGTTCTTC
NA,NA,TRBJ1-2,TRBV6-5,CASSLDGLIYGYTF,TGTGCCAGCAGCCTAGACGGACTAATTTATGGCTACACCTTC
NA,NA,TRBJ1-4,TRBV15,CATSLRANEKLFF,TGTGCCACCTCACTCCGGGCTAATGAAAAACTGTTTTTT
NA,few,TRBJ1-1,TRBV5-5,CASSSGGMDPEAFF,TGTGCCAGCAGTTCGGGAGGTATGGACCCTGAAGCTTTCTTT
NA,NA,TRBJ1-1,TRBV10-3,CASMSGNTEAFF,TGTGCCTCGATGTCAGGGAACACTGAAGCTTTCTTT